These T cell receptor beta chains were read from a single sample in a study of OX40 agonist ivuxolimab in advanced cancers. Measured with immunoSEQ multiplex PCR; TCRdb has only the in-frame clones, and not every one. The sample has some 51,000 clones, 86% seen once. This material consisted of CD4+ or CD8+ T cells sorted from blood, taken in a trial of the OX40 agonist ivuxolimab. Receptor source: an adult with an advanced solid tumor such as melanoma, head and neck, liver or kidney cancer. Each CDR3 is given with its conserved first and last residue. A D gene is named only where the DNA matches it firmly. The listing skips clone size in some rows; elsewhere it reads once, few, many or a size class.

TRBV10-3	NA	TRBJ2-7	NA	CAISEGPTNEQYF	TGTGCCATCAGTGAGGGACCCACTAACGAGCAGTACTTC
TRBV7-9	NA	TRBJ1-1	TRBD1	CASSSTGGRSQAFF	TGTGCCAGCAGCTCGACAGGGGGCCGTAGTCAAGCTTTCTTT
TRBV9	once	TRBJ1-4	NA	CASSVGRGLRNEKLFF	TGTGCCAGCAGCGTAGGTCGGGGGCTTCGGAATGAAAAACTGTTTTTT
TRBV7-3	NA	TRBJ2-7	TRBD2	CASSPKGLAGDEQYF	TGTGCCAGCAGCCCGAAGGGACTAGCGGGAGACGAGCAGTACTTC
TRBV7-9	NA	TRBJ2-7	TRBD1	CASSAGTGVEQYF	TGTGCCAGCAGTGCCGGGACAGGGGTTGAGCAGTACTTC
TRBV15	NA	TRBJ1-4	NA	CATSRDPRQANEKLFF	TGTGCCACCAGCAGAGATCCGAGACAGGCTAATGAAAAACTGTTTTTT
TRBV7-2	NA	TRBJ2-3	NA	CASRDGGTDTQYF	TGTGCCAGCAGGGATGGGGGCACAGATACGCAGTATTTT
TRBV2	NA	TRBJ1-1	TRBD1	CASSRQGLMNTEAFF	TGTGCCAGCAGCAGACAGGGACTGATGAACACTGAAGCTTTCTTT
TRBV10-1	NA	TRBJ2-1	NA	CATSSGPYNEQFF	TGCGCAACGAGCTCTGGGCCCTACAATGAGCAGTTCTTC
TRBV5-6	once	TRBJ1-2	TRBD1	CASSADRVYGYTF	TGTGCCAGCAGCGCCGACAGGGTCTATGGCTACACCTTC
TRBV6-1	NA	TRBJ1-2	TRBD1	CANTPGQGIGGYTF	TGTGCCAACACCCCCGGACAGGGAATCGGAGGCTACACCTTC
TRBV7-6	NA	TRBJ2-7	TRBD2	CASTPLAAVAGGRHEQYF	TGTGCCAGCACCCCCCTCGCGGCGGTAGCGGGAGGGCGACACGAGCAGTACTTC
TRBV28	NA	TRBJ1-4	TRBD1	CASSEAGGGLANEKLFF	TGTGCCAGCAGTGAGGCAGGGGGAGGCCTTGCTAATGAAAAACTGTTTTTT
TRBV28	NA	TRBJ1-2	NA	CASNQVPLGYTF	TGTGCCAGCAACCAAGTCCCCCTTGGCTACACCTTC
TRBV6-4	NA	TRBJ2-3	NA	CASSGGGPTDTQYF	TGTGCCAGCAGTGGTGGGGGTCCCACAGATACGCAGTATTTT
TRBV7-9	NA	TRBJ2-2	NA	CASSSDTNTGELFF	TGTGCCAGCAGCTCAGACACGAACACCGGGGAGCTGTTTTTT
TRBV5-6	NA	TRBJ2-1	TRBD1	CASSLDRKGARYNEQFF	TGTGCCAGCAGCTTGGACAGGAAGGGGGCGCGTTACAATGAGCAGTTCTTC
TRBV7-2	once	TRBJ2-1	NA	CASSLWTGARSYNEQFF	TGTGCCAGCAGCCTCTGGACGGGGGCCCGCTCCTACAATGAGCAGTTCTTC
TRBV15	NA	TRBJ1-1	TRBD1	CATSRRDRGNTEAFF	TGTGCCACCAGCAGACGGGACAGGGGCAACACTGAAGCTTTCTTT
TRBV5-1	NA	TRBJ2-7	TRBD1	CASSLVGQPGYEQYF	TGCGCCAGCAGCTTGGTGGGACAGCCTGGCTACGAGCAGTACTTC
TRBV28	NA	TRBJ2-2	NA	CASSLSTGELFF	TGTGCCAGCAGTTTGAGTACCGGGGAGCTGTTTTTT
TRBV19	NA	TRBJ2-7	NA	CASSVTVTYEQYF	TGTGCCAGTAGTGTGACAGTTACCTACGAGCAGTACTTC
TRBV6-5	NA	TRBJ2-7	TRBD1	CASSPQGTGPYEQYF	TGTGCCAGCAGCCCCCAAGGGACAGGGCCCTACGAGCAGTACTTC
TRBV6-5	NA	TRBJ2-7	NA	CASRRDSYEQYF	TGTGCCAGCAGACGTGACAGCTACGAGCAGTACTTC
TRBV13	NA	TRBJ2-1	NA	CASSWTGALADNEQFF	TGTGCCAGCAGCTGGACAGGGGCACTAGCGGACAATGAGCAGTTCTTC
TRBV6-5	NA	TRBJ2-7	NA	CASSWFRGGYEQYF	TGTGCCAGCAGTTGGTTCAGGGGGGGTTACGAGCAGTACTTC
TRBV9	NA	TRBJ1-2	NA	CASSVGGDSYGYTF	TGTGCCAGCAGCGTAGGAGGCGACAGCTATGGCTACACCTTC
TRBV9	NA	TRBJ1-3	NA	CASSVEGTGNTIYF	TGTGCCAGCAGCGTAGAGGGAACTGGAAACACCATATATTTT
TRBV6-1	NA	TRBJ1-1	NA	CASRAKGENTEAFF	TGTGCCAGCAGGGCGAAAGGGGAGAACACTGAAGCTTTCTTT
TRBV14	NA	TRBJ2-7	TRBD2	CASSHVRSGTRFSSYEQYF	TGTGCCAGCAGCCATGTGAGATCCGGGACTAGGTTTAGCTCCTACGAGCAGTACTTC
TRBV15	once	TRBJ1-6	NA	CATSRDRDSPLHF	TGTGCCACCAGCAGAGACAGGGATTCACCCCTCCACTTT
TRBV7-2	NA	TRBJ2-5	NA	CASSLGAGETQYF	TGTGCCAGCAGCCTAGGCGCGGGGGAGACCCAGTACTTC
TRBV6-1	NA	TRBJ2-5	TRBD1	CASSSTGTGQETQYF	TGTGCCAGCAGTTCCACCGGGACAGGTCAAGAGACCCAGTACTTC
TRBV7-9	NA	TRBJ1-4	NA	CASSAQQGRGEKLFF	TGTGCCAGCAGCGCGCAACAGGGAAGAGGGGAAAAACTGTTTTTT
TRBV7-8	NA	TRBJ2-6	NA	CASSARLNSGANVLTF	TGTGCCAGCAGCGCCCGACTGAACTCTGGGGCCAACGTCCTGACTTTC
TRBV30	NA	TRBJ2-3	NA	CAWSRTDTQYF	TGTGCCTGGAGTAGAACAGATACGCAGTATTTT
TRBV20-1	NA	TRBJ2-7	NA	CSAGTSYEQYF	TGCAGTGCGGGGACTTCCTACGAGCAGTACTTC
TRBV7-9	NA	TRBJ2-2	TRBD1	CASSHGTANTGELFF	TGTGCCAGCAGCCATGGGACAGCGAACACCGGGGAGCTGTTTTTT
TRBV28	NA	TRBJ1-1	TRBD1	CASSSGDRDDDTEAFF	TGTGCCAGCAGTTCTGGGGACAGGGATGATGACACTGAAGCTTTCTTT
TRBV10-1	NA	TRBJ2-1	NA	CASSESRGYNEQFF	TGCGCCAGCAGTGAGTCGCGGGGATACAATGAGCAGTTCTTC
TRBV28	NA	TRBJ2-1	TRBD2	CASVSGRLGNEQFF	TGTGCCAGCGTTAGCGGGAGGTTAGGCAATGAGCAGTTCTTC
TRBV14	NA	TRBJ2-7	TRBD1	CASSQADGTEDEQYF	TGTGCCAGCAGCCAAGCAGACGGGACAGAGGACGAGCAGTACTTC
TRBV30	NA	TRBJ1-3	NA	CAWMGAGSGNTIYF	TGTGCCTGGATGGGTGCGGGATCTGGAAACACCATATATTTT
TRBV21-1	NA	TRBJ2-3	NA	CASSKSYYRNTDTQYF	TGTGCCAGCAGCAAATCGTACTACCGAAACACAGATACGCAGTATTTT
TRBV5-1	NA	TRBJ1-6	NA	CASSPGQPSYNSPLHF	TGCGCCAGCAGTCCAGGACAGCCCTCCTATAATTCACCCCTCCACTTT
TRBV11-2	NA	TRBJ1-3	NA	CASSLSEGYSFRAGNTIYF	TGTGCCAGCAGCTTAAGTGAAGGGTACAGTTTTCGGGCTGGAAACACCATATATTTT
TRBV4-1	NA	TRBJ2-1	TRBD2	CASSQVLAGDNEQFF	TGCGCCAGCAGCCAAGTACTAGCGGGAGACAATGAGCAGTTCTTC
TRBV18	NA	TRBJ2-1	TRBD2	CASSLGRGLDNEQFF	TGTGCCAGCTCACTAGGGAGGGGTCTTGACAATGAGCAGTTCTTC
TRBV2	NA	TRBJ1-2	TRBD1	CASSEADRLYGYTF	TGTGCCAGCAGTGAAGCGGACAGGTTATATGGCTACACCTTC